These 16 T cell receptor beta chains were sequenced from one sample in a study of blood T cells in healthy people across ages. A J-beta primer mix and a sample-barcoded 5' primer were used in a second PCR of about 7 to 11 cycles. TCRdb used MiXCR to reprocess the 5' RACE reads, holding one entry per CDR3 protein. The sample includes around 1.5 million distinct CDR3 sequences, about 32% of them seen just once. The sample was blood. Every receptor here comes from a woman between 25 and 40 years old in good health.

V is TRBV7-9 and J is TRBJ2-1; D is perhaps TRBD1 (5 bases). The ends were cut back, 5 bases at V and 6 bases at J, with 14 bases in the middle. CDR3 length: 14 residues. CDR1 and CDR2 from the germline V gene are SEHNR and FQNEAQ (reference sequence). CDR3 sequence (DNA): TGTGCCAGCAGCGTAGGGGTGGCTAGCAATGAGCAGTTCTTC. This translates into CASSVGVASNEQFF.

The chain uses TRBV4-1 and TRBJ2-2; no reliable D call. CDR3 length: 15 amino acids. The germline V gene has CDR1 MGHRA and CDR2 YSYEKL. The V gene lost 0 bases and the J gene lost 7 bases, with 12 bases spanning the gap. CDR3 nucleotides: TGCGCCAGCAGCCAAGAGGCTAGAATAGACGGGGAGCTGTTTTTT. Protein sequence: CASSQEARIDGELFF.

This clonotype was detected a few times. The J gene is TRBJ2-7, the V gene TRBV30; D is ambiguous. V gave up 2 bases and J gave up 0 bases, with 11 bases separating them. Germline values: CDR1 GTSNPN, CDR2 SVGIG (reference sequence). This CDR3 contains 14 residues. CDR3 protein: CAWSLSVVSYEQYF. The DNA for the CDR3 is TGTGCCTGGAGTCTGTCCGTAGTCTCCTACGAGCAGTACTTC.

Worth noting for this clonotype: Mismatch with germline at one junction end may stem from a read error. The J gene is TRBJ2-5, the V gene TRBV5-1; D assignment may be TRBD1 or TRBD2 (7 bases each). Germline values: CDR1 SGHRS, CDR2 YFSETQ. The CDR3 is made up of 15 amino acids. CDR3 protein: CANSLQGGDQETQYF. CDR3 DNA: TGCGCCAACAGCTTGCAGGGGGGGGACCAAGAGACCCAGTACTTC.

The chain employs TRBV29-1 and TRBJ2-5, with 8 bases aligning to TRBD2. The V gene end was trimmed by 7 bases and the J gene end by 11 bases; junction bases not matched to a gene: 9. CDR3 length equals 11 residues. Germline V lookup: CDR1 SQVTM, CDR2 ANQGSEA. CDR3 nucleotides: TGCAGCGAAAGCATAGCGGGGAAGCAGTACTTC. This sequence encodes CSESIAGKQYF.

This sequence joins TRBV11-2 and TRBJ2-1; no firm D call. CDR1 and CDR2 (germline): SGHAT, FQNNGV. CDR3 length: 15 amino acids. The V end lost 5 bases, the J end lost 4 bases, and 15 bases lay between the germline ends. The CDR3 loop reads CASSTLLGIYNEQFF. CDR3 sequence (DNA): TGTGCCAGCAGCACCCTTTTGGGGATTTACAATGAGCAGTTCTTC.

This clonotype has a single count. This sequence joins TRBV12-3 or TRBV12-4 and TRBJ2-3; a possible D gene is TRBD1 (5 bases). The CDR3 has 19 amino acids. The V end was cut by 11 bases, the J end by 0 bases, with 30 bases between. This CDR3 is CADKGLVYPQKISTDTQYF. CDR3 DNA: TGTGCCGATAAGGGGTTGGTTTATCCACAAAAGATTAGCACAGATACGCAGTATTTT.

The chain is built from TRBV7-2 and TRBJ1-2; the match to TRBD1 covers 11 bases. CDR1 is SGHTA and CDR2 is FQGNSA in the germline V gene. This CDR3 spans 16 amino acids. Germline trimming cut 5 bases from V and 4 bases from J; bases unmatched to any gene: 9. The CDR3 DNA sequence: TGTGCCAGCAGCCCCCGGACAGGGGGCGTTCTCTATGGCTACACCTTC. Translation gives CASSPRTGGVLYGYTF.

Concerning this clonotype itself: This could be a read error, since a much larger clone is one nucleotide away. The J gene is TRBJ2-5, the V gene TRBV29-1; D is unclear. CDR3 length: 12 residues. V was cut by 3 bases and J by 11 bases, with 16 bases left in between. Germline V gene lookup returns CDR1 SQVTM and CDR2 ANQGSEA. The CDR3: CSVDERYNEQYF. The CDR3 nucleotides are TGCAGCGTTGATGAAAGATACAATGAGCAGTACTTC.

The rearrangement links TRBV6-5 to TRBJ1-5, with TRBD1 matching 9 bases. The CDR3 has 14 residues. V lost 6 bases and J lost 5; bases outside the gene matches: 5. The germline V gene encodes CDR1 MNHEY and CDR2 SVGAGI. In nucleotides, the CDR3 is TGTGCCAGCAGGTCCACAGGGGGCCATCAGCCCCAGCATTTT. It specifies CASRSTGGHQPQHF.

This clonotype was recorded many times. The V and J genes are TRBV18 and TRBJ2-5, with D possibly TRBD1 on 7 matching bases. Germline V lookup: CDR1 KGHSH, CDR2 LQKENI. Trimming removed 6 bases from V and 4 bases from J, with 15 bases in between. This CDR3 is built from 14 residues. The CDR3 is CASSPRGAGETQYF. The CDR3 DNA sequence: TGTGCCAGCTCGCCCAGGGGGGCCGGAGAGACCCAGTACTTC.

The chain has TRBV12-3 or TRBV12-4 and TRBJ1-2; TRBD1 agrees at 7 bases. The CDR3 length is 14 residues. After removal of 3 bases from V and 1 base from J, the junction contained 2 bases not matched to a gene. The CDR3 DNA sequence: TGTGCCAGCAGTTTCAGGGGGGTTAACTATGGCTACACCTTC. Translated, it gives CASSFRGVNYGYTF.

CDR3 in amino acids: CSAERVGDTQYF. For the CDR3, the DNA is TGCAGTGCAGAAAGGGTAGGAGATACGCAGTATTTT. This chain joins TRBV20-1 and TRBJ2-3; D is unclear. The CDR3 extends over 12 amino acids. CDR1 and CDR2 (germline): DFQATT, SNEGSKA (reference sequence). Trimming shortened V by 6 bases and J by 5 bases, and 12 bases separated the two germline ends.

This clonotype was seen a few times. The chain recombines TRBV20-1 with TRBJ2-1, with D unclear. The CDR3 is 12 residues long. V was cut by 6 bases and J by 8 bases, with 14 bases left in between. Germline values: CDR1 DFQATT, CDR2 SNEGSKA (reference sequence). The CDR3 DNA is TGCAGTGCACAGCTGACCAAGGATGAGCAGTTCTTC. Its translation is CSAQLTKDEQFF.

This clonotype appeared a few times. This chain links TRBV2 with TRBJ1-5, with 12 bases aligning to TRBD1. Germline V gives CDR1 SNHLY, CDR2 FYNNEI. This CDR3 comprises 17 residues. The J segment lost 0 bases and the V segment lost 5 bases, leaving 5 bases of the junction unmatched. The chain's CDR3 is CASSTGTGGPSNQPQHF. CDR3 nucleotide sequence: TGTGCCAGCAGTACCGGGACAGGGGGCCCTAGCAATCAGCCCCAGCATTTT.

This chain joins TRBV20-1 and TRBJ2-7; 13 positions agree with TRBD2. The J call may be incorrect, as the DNA end agrees better with TRBJ2-5. Looked up from germline, CDR1 is DFQATT and CDR2 is SNEGSKA (reference sequence). The CDR3 contains 14 residues. The CDR3 DNA sequence: TGCAGTGCTATTGGGACTAGCGGGGAAGAGACCCAGTACTTC. Amino acids: CSAIGTSGEETQYF.